Sequencing of this T cell receptor (beta chain) was carried out in a study of post-analysis software for immune sequencing data. General observations from the study: Relative to controls, patients with multiple sclerosis showed significantly lower normalized Chao1 diversity. In patients, TRBV5-6, TRBV5-1 and TRBV20-1 belonged to five TRBV segments found more frequently than in controls.

Libraries were made from TCR beta cDNA, and they carried unique molecular identifiers. TCRdb re-analysed the PCR reads in MiXCR, keeping a single row per CDR3 protein. This table has about 760,000 distinct CDR3 sequences, about 27% appearing once. V was pared by 2 bases and J by 2 bases, with 7 bases between. Germline V gene sequence: CDR1 SEHNR, CDR2 FQNEAQ (reference sequence). CDR3 length: 13 residues. A remark on this clonotype: Its antigen is unknown.

The receptor's source is a girl aged 10-17 years with multiple sclerosis. The chain employs TRBV7-9 and TRBJ2-7; D gene unclear. The specimen was blood. CDR3 nucleotides: TGTGCCAGCAGCTTAACGGCGCCCTACGAGCAGTACTTC. Amino acid sequence: CASSLTAPYEQYF.